What follows are 23 T cell receptor beta chains derived from one specimen sequenced in a study of T cell changes during pregnancy in multiple sclerosis. The assay was immunoSEQ multiplex PCR, and TCRdb's table has in-frame clones only and misses some. This table holds 65,000 to 90,000 clones, 80% to 95% found once. Here the sequenced sample was peripheral blood, taken before pregnancy. Every receptor here comes from a female donor with multiple sclerosis, enrolled in a pregnancy study.

This clone was detected once. This chain links TRBV18 with TRBJ2-3; possibly TRBD1 for D (5 bases). Trimming removed 2 bases from V and 3 bases from J, with 6 bases in between. Germline V gene data show CDR1 as KGHSH and CDR2 as LQKENI. CDR3 length equals 13 residues. The CDR3 loop reads CASSPRTTDTQYF. The CDR3 DNA follows: TGTGCCAGCTCACCAAGGACAACAGATACGCAGTATTTT.

The V call is TRBV10-3, the J call TRBJ2-1, with D maybe TRBD2 (5 bases). The CDR3 is 17 residues long. The germline CDR1 and CDR2 sequences are ENHRY and SYGVKD. V was pared by 2 bases and J by 3 bases, with 17 bases between. The DNA of the CDR3 is TGTGCCATCAGTGAGATGGGTTTGTGGGAGTTCTACAATGAGCAGTTCTTC. Encoded protein: CAISEMGLWEFYNEQFF.

The gene calls are TRBV11-2 and TRBJ2-3, with D unresolved. Trimming stripped 0 bases from V and 1 base from J, with 14 bases between. The CDR3 covers 17 residues. The V gene's germline CDR1 is SGHAT and CDR2 FQNNGV. The CDR3 nucleotides are TGTGCCAGCAGCTTAGAGTACGGTGACTGGGGCACAGATACGCAGTATTTT. Amino acid sequence: CASSLEYGDWGTDTQYF.

This chain links TRBV27 with TRBJ2-2; a weak D match, TRBD1 (6 bases). Trimming stripped 8 bases from V and 4 bases from J, with 8 bases between. The CDR3 has 12 amino acids. Germline-derived CDR1 and CDR2 are MNHEY and SMNVEV (reference sequence). In DNA form, the CDR3 reads TGTGCCAGCGGACAGTTCACCGGGGAGCTGTTTTTT. Amino acids: CASGQFTGELFF.

CDR3: CASSPGQGSSGANVLTF. CDR3 DNA sequence: TGTGCCAGTAGTCCAGGTCAGGGGAGCTCTGGGGCCAACGTCCTGACTTTC. The V and J genes are TRBV19 and TRBJ2-6; possible D gene TRBD1, 6 bases. The CDR3 extends over 17 amino acids. V was pared by 5 bases and J by 0 bases, with 14 bases between. Germline V lookup: CDR1 LNHDA, CDR2 SQIVND (reference sequence). Looking up the rest from reference TRBV19 and TRBJ2-6 gives the full variable domain: DGGITQSPKYLFRKEGQNVTLSCEQNLNHDAMYWYRQDPGQGLRLIYYSQIVNDFQKGDIAEGYSVSREKKESFPLTVTSAQKNPTAFYLCASSPGQGSSGANVLTFGAGSRLTVL.

In this sample, this clone turned up a few times. V usage is TRBV27 and J usage is TRBJ1-1; D is unresolved. The V end was cut by 0 bases, the J end by 5 bases, with 10 bases between. This CDR3 region has 14 residues. The germline CDR1 and CDR2 sequences are MNHEY and SMNVEV (reference sequence). The CDR3, as DNA: TGTGCCAGCAGTTTATCCGGGGAATGGACTGAAGCTTTCTTT. This encodes CASSLSGEWTEAFF.

The CDR3 region has the DNA TGCGCCAGCAGCCAAGGGGTTAGGGCGGGCACCGGGGAGCTGTTTTTT. This gives the protein CASSQGVRAGTGELFF. This chain uses TRBV4-3 with TRBJ2-2; D perhaps matches TRBD2 (5 bases). The CDR3 runs 16 residues. Germline values: CDR1 LGHNA, CDR2 YSLEER. V was pared by 1 base and J by 4 bases, with 13 bases between.

J is TRBJ2-1 and V is TRBV10-3; 12 bases are shared with TRBD2. V trimming: 5 bases; J trimming: 3 bases; junction bases outside the gene matches: 11. This CDR3 has 18 amino acids. CDR1 is ENHRY, CDR2 SYGVKD, per germline. The DNA of the CDR3 is TGTGCCATCAGTCCGGGACTAGCGGGTATGAGAGTCTACAATGAGCAGTTCTTC. Amino acid sequence: CAISPGLAGMRVYNEQFF.

V usage is TRBV6-1 and J usage is TRBJ2-3; TRBD2 matches 14 bases. CDR1 is MNHNS and CDR2 is SASEGT in the germline V gene. After removal of 4 bases from V and 8 bases from J, the junction contained 5 bases not matched to a gene. CDR3 length: 15 residues. This CDR3 is CASSAGTSGSRTQYF. DNA of the CDR3: TGTGCCAGCAGTGCTGGGACTAGCGGGAGTCGTACGCAGTATTTT.

The genes are TRBV19 and TRBJ2-5; 8 positions match TRBD2. Germline V gene lookup returns CDR1 LNHDA and CDR2 SQIVND (reference sequence). V gave up 1 base and J gave up 5 bases; unmatched junction bases: 6. This CDR3 comprises 15 residues. For the CDR3, the DNA is TGTGCCAGTAGTATAGGGGGAGCGGGAGAGGAGACCCAGTACTTC. It yields the protein CASSIGGAGEETQYF.

The chain uses TRBV10-3 and TRBJ1-3, with a tentative D call TRBD1 (5 bases). This CDR3 is built from 14 residues. Germline CDR1 reads ENHRY; CDR2 reads SYGVKD. Trimming pared 4 bases from V and 0 bases from J, leaving 7 bases between. CDR3 nucleotides: TGTGCCATCAGTGCGGACATCTCTGGAAACACCATATATTTT. Protein sequence: CAISADISGNTIYF.

This chain uses TRBV7-6 with TRBJ2-2; 9 bases map to TRBD1. The CDR3 extends over 14 amino acids. Germline V gene sequence: CDR1 SGHVS, CDR2 FNYEAQ. V lost 4 bases and J lost 5; bases outside the gene matches: 2. The DNA of the CDR3 is TGTGCCAGCAGCTACGGACAGGGGACCGGGGAGCTGTTTTTT. It is translated as CASSYGQGTGELFF.

The genes are TRBV27 and TRBJ2-7; D may be TRBD1 (6 bases). Trimming stripped 8 bases from V and 3 bases from J, with 8 bases between. The germline V gene has CDR1 MNHEY and CDR2 SMNVEV (reference sequence). The CDR3 contains 11 residues. The CDR3 region is CASGQLYEQYF. CDR3 DNA: TGTGCCAGCGGACAGCTCTACGAGCAGTACTTC.

The chain carries TRBV6-5 and TRBJ1-1; 9 positions match TRBD1. Trimming at V came to 5 bases and at J to 2 bases, leaving 3 bases not matched to a gene. Germline V lookup: CDR1 MNHEY, CDR2 SVGAGI. CDR3 length equals 14 residues. The CDR3 region is CASSQDRGNTEAFF. The CDR3 DNA follows: TGTGCCAGCAGTCAGGACAGGGGCAACACTGAAGCTTTCTTT.

This sequence joins TRBV5-1 and TRBJ2-7; the D gene is possibly TRBD1 (6 bases). This CDR3 contains 13 residues. CDR1 and CDR2 (germline): SGHRS, YFSETQ. V gave up 4 bases and J gave up 6 bases, with 14 bases separating them. CDR3 protein: CASSLRGGPEQYF. The CDR3 region has the DNA TGCGCCAGCAGCCTCAGGGGTGGGCCCGAGCAGTACTTC.

The chain has TRBV30 and TRBJ1-5, with TRBD1 matching over 9 bases. The CDR3 totals 14 residues. Germline CDR1 GTSNPN, CDR2 SVGIG (reference sequence). V lost 2 bases to trimming and J lost 4 bases; unmatched junction nucleotides: 3. The CDR3 region has the DNA TGTGCCTGGAGTCGGACAGGGGAGAATCAGCCCCAGCATTTT. Translating it yields CAWSRTGENQPQHF.

The chain is built from TRBV11-1 and TRBJ1-1; D call uncertain. From germline, CDR1 is SGHAT and CDR2 FQDESV (reference sequence). The V gene lost 5 bases and the J gene lost 4 bases, with 17 bases spanning the gap. The CDR3 consists of 15 residues. CDR3 nucleotide sequence: TGTGCCAGCAGCCCGACTGCAGTCGGTAGCACTGAAGCTTTCTTT. It is translated as CASSPTAVGSTEAFF.

The genes are TRBV18 and TRBJ2-5, with TRBD1 identical over 8 bases. There are 14 residues in the CDR3. CDR1 and CDR2 from the germline V gene are KGHSH and LQKENI. V lost 5 bases to trimming and J lost 3 bases; unmatched junction nucleotides: 5. DNA for the CDR3: TGTGCCAGCTCAAAAGACAGGGGAAAAGAGACCCAGTACTTC. Protein product: CASSKDRGKETQYF. Together with reference TRBV18 and TRBJ2-5, the CDR3 gives the full variable domain: NAGVMQNPRHLVRRRGQEARLRCSPMKGHSHVYWYRQLPEEGLKFMVYLQKENIIDESGMPKERFSAEFPKEGPSILRIQQVVRGDSAAYFCASSKDRGKETQYFGPGTRLLVL.

The chain employs TRBV30 and TRBJ1-5, with D perhaps TRBD1 (5 bases). This CDR3 is built from 12 residues. Germline V CDR1 and CDR2: GTSNPN, SVGIG (reference sequence). V lost 5 bases and J 6 bases, leaving 11 bases between the germline ends. CDR3 sequence reads: CAWSGSGQPQHF. The CDR3 coding sequence is TGTGCCTGGTCAGGGTCCGGTCAGCCCCAGCATTTT.

V is TRBV5-6 and J is TRBJ1-4, with D unresolved. The CDR3 contains 17 residues. Germline V lookup: CDR1 SGHDT, CDR2 YYEEEE. V lost 2 bases to trimming and J lost 3 bases, with 17 bases between them. The CDR3: CASSLSSTPQANEKLFF. The DNA of the CDR3 is TGTGCCAGCAGCTTATCATCAACCCCCCAGGCTAATGAAAAACTGTTTTTT.

This clone came up once. This chain uses TRBV19 with TRBJ2-3; 7 bases line up with TRBD2. Trimming cost V 7 bases and J 2 bases; bases outside gene matches: 6. Germline V gene data show CDR1 as LNHDA and CDR2 as SQIVND (reference sequence). The CDR3 is 14 amino acids. For the CDR3, the DNA is TGTGCCAGTAAAACTAGCGTATACACAGATACGCAGTATTTT. The encoded protein is CASKTSVYTDTQYF.

V and J are TRBV30 and TRBJ2-7, with D maybe TRBD2 (7 bases). Deletions cut 3 bases from V and 7 bases from J, with 22 bases between. The germline V gene has CDR1 GTSNPN and CDR2 SVGIG (reference sequence). The CDR3 covers 15 residues. The CDR3 here is CAWRGGGSVIREQYF. In DNA form, the CDR3 reads TGTGCCTGGAGGGGGGGCGGGAGCGTGATAAGGGAGCAGTACTTC.

The CDR3 nucleotides read TGTGCCAGTAGTACCAACAGCTATAGCAATCAGCCCCAGCATTTT. Its translation is CASSTNSYSNQPQHF. The J gene is TRBJ1-5, the V gene TRBV19; no firm D call. Per germline, CDR1 LNHDA and CDR2 SQIVND (reference sequence). The CDR3 length is 15 residues. Trimming removed 4 bases at V and 0 bases at J, with 10 bases between.